One and the same sample provided the 26 T cell receptor beta chains below, sequenced in a study of blood T cell repertoires in COVID-19. Sequencing was performed with immunoSEQ multiplex PCR; in TCRdb, only in-frame clones are kept and a portion is missing. This table has approximately 240,000 clones, 80% to 90% appearing once. Sequencing was performed on PBMCs or T cells enriched from blood (not recorded which). These receptors were taken from a woman between 18 and 29 years old in a cohort exposed to, infected with or recovered from COVID-19 (not recorded which).

The chain couples TRBV6-1 to TRBJ2-7; perhaps TRBD2 as D (5 bases). There are 12 residues in the CDR3. Germline values: CDR1 MNHNS, CDR2 SASEGT. Between the trimmed V and J ends, which lost 1 base and 6 bases, there was a span of 7 bases. This CDR3 is CASSEDRGEQYF. CDR3 DNA: TGTGCCAGCAGTGAAGACCGGGGCGAGCAGTACTTC.

The gene calls are TRBV6-5 and TRBJ1-3; possible D gene TRBD1, 5 bases. V lost 0 bases and J 4 bases, leaving 10 bases between the germline ends. Germline V gene sequence: CDR1 MNHEY, CDR2 SVGAGI. The CDR3 length is 15 residues. CDR3 region: CASSYSGADGNTIYF. CDR3 nucleotides: TGTGCCAGCAGTTACTCAGGGGCGGACGGAAACACCATATATTTT.

The V gene is TRBV2, the J gene TRBJ2-1, with D maybe TRBD2 (5 bases). The V gene's germline CDR1 is SNHLY and CDR2 FYNNEI. V was shortened by 8 bases and J by 7 bases, with 15 bases between the two germline ends. This CDR3 has 13 residues. This CDR3 reads CASFLEAVNEQFF. In nucleotides, the CDR3 is TGTGCCAGCTTCCTAGAAGCGGTAAATGAGCAGTTCTTC.

As concerns this clone: The sample has other DNA sequences that encode this CDR3 too. V gene TRBV28 combines with J gene TRBJ1-2; a weak D match, TRBD1 (5 bases). The V gene's germline CDR1 is MDHEN and CDR2 SYDVKM. The CDR3 has 13 residues. V lost 3 bases and J 2 bases, leaving 7 bases between the germline ends. DNA for the CDR3: TGTGCCAGCAGTTTGGCAGGGAACTATGGCTACACCTTC. This encodes CASSLAGNYGYTF.

The chain combines TRBV19 with TRBJ1-5; the D is unclear. CDR3 size: 15 residues. V lost 1 base, J lost 3 bases, and 10 bases lay in between. Germline assignment: CDR1 LNHDA and CDR2 SQIVND (reference sequence). CDR3 protein: CASSIGQVNNQPQHF. The CDR3 nucleotides are TGTGCCAGTAGTATAGGGCAGGTTAACAATCAGCCCCAGCATTTT.

This chain connects TRBV19 to TRBJ2-1, with D tentatively TRBD1 (6 bases). Per the germline V gene, CDR1 is LNHDA and CDR2 is SQIVND (reference sequence). V lost 1 base and J lost 5, with 12 bases in between. This CDR3 is 15 amino acids long. The CDR3 spells CASSIVRDTHNEQFF. CDR3 sequence (DNA): TGTGCCAGTAGTATAGTCCGGGACACCCACAATGAGCAGTTCTTC.

V is TRBV30 and J is TRBJ1-2; weak D call: TRBD1 (5 bases). The CDR3 is 13 residues long. The V end lost 2 bases, the J end lost 3 bases, and 10 bases lay between the germline ends. CDR1 and CDR2 (germline): GTSNPN, SVGIG (reference sequence). The CDR3 DNA follows: TGTGCCTGGAGTCCCGAAGGGGACTATGGCTACACCTTC. Translating gives CAWSPEGDYGYTF.

The DNA for the CDR3 is TGCAGCGTTTATCGGACAGCAGGAAACACCATATATTTT. It specifies CSVYRTAGNTIYF. V and J are TRBV29-1 and TRBJ1-3, with D perhaps TRBD1 (6 bases). The CDR3 loop spans 13 amino acids. The V gene lost 5 bases and the J gene lost 4 bases, with 12 bases spanning the gap. The germline V gene has CDR1 SQVTM and CDR2 ANQGSEA.

The V gene is TRBV12-3 or TRBV12-4, the J gene TRBJ1-1; 7 positions agree with TRBD1. J lost 0 bases, V lost 7 bases, and 2 bases had no gene match. The CDR3 covers 13 residues. CDR3 sequence reads: CASKTGLNTEAFF. In nucleotides, the CDR3 is TGTGCCAGCAAGACAGGGCTGAACACTGAAGCTTTCTTT.

V gene TRBV21-1 combines with J gene TRBJ2-3; no check of the table's D call, TRBD2, against the DNA was made. TRBV21-1 is deemed a pseudogene. The CDR3 runs to 15 residues. The chain's CDR3 is CASRRASGRTDTQYF. CDR3 nucleotides: TGTGCCAGTCGGCGCGCTAGCGGACGCACAGATACGCAGTATTTT.

CDR3 protein: CADRDRGSPLHF. In DNA, the CDR3 is TGTGCCGACCGGGACAGGGGGTCACCCCTCCACTTT. The chain carries TRBV21-1 and TRBJ1-6; TRBD1 was called by the table and not checked on the DNA. TRBV21-1 is noted as a pseudogene. The CDR3 has 12 amino acids.

J is TRBJ1-1 and V is TRBV12-3 or TRBV12-4, with D unresolved. The CDR3 length is 13 residues. Trimming cost V 3 bases and J 1 base, with 6 bases left between them. The CDR3 loop reads CASSLAGNTEAFF. CDR3 nucleotides: TGTGCCAGCAGTTTGGCAGGGAACACTGAAGCTTTCTTT.

The chain has TRBV5-6 and TRBJ1-1, with TRBD1 matching 7 bases. The CDR3 extends over 13 amino acids. Trimming took 7 bases from V and 3 from J; bases not matched to a gene: 6. Germline V CDR1 and CDR2: SGHDT, YYEEEE. The CDR3 protein is CASQGQLDTEAFF. The CDR3 DNA follows: TGTGCCAGCCAGGGACAGCTGGACACTGAAGCTTTCTTT.

V is TRBV9 and J is TRBJ1-5, with TRBD1 as a possible D gene (5 bases). Germline V lookup: CDR1 SGDLS, CDR2 YYNGEE. Trimming shortened V by 4 bases and J by 0 bases, and 8 bases separated the two germline ends. This CDR3 has 14 amino acids. CDR3 region: CASSPGGSNQPQHF. Written as DNA, the CDR3 is TGTGCCAGCAGCCCCGGGGGTAGCAATCAGCCCCAGCATTTT.

In this sample, this clone turned up a few times. The chain recombines TRBV7-3 with TRBJ1-2; 7 positions match TRBD1. CDR3 length equals 13 residues. V trimming: 5 bases; J trimming: 4 bases; junction bases outside the gene matches: 4. Looked up from germline, CDR1 is SGHTA and CDR2 is FQGTGA. The CDR3 loop is CASSTQGVYGYTF. The CDR3 nucleotides read TGTGCCAGCAGCACGCAGGGGGTCTATGGCTACACCTTC.

This clone was observed a few times. The chain links TRBV10-3 to TRBJ2-5; 12 bases align to TRBD2. This CDR3 comprises 18 residues. Germline V CDR1 and CDR2: ENHRY, SYGVKD. V gave up 6 bases and J gave up 4 bases; unmatched junction bases: 15. The CDR3 here is CAISQRTSGVFWGETQYF. DNA of the CDR3: TGTGCCATCAGCCAAAGGACTAGCGGGGTTTTTTGGGGAGAGACCCAGTACTTC.

The chain joins TRBV28 to TRBJ2-1, with TRBD1 matching 11 bases. In germline, CDR1 is MDHEN, CDR2 SYDVKM. The CDR3 loop spans 14 amino acids. V lost 6 bases and J lost 6; bases outside the gene matches: 4. CDR3 protein: CASRGGQGGNEQFF. DNA of the CDR3: TGTGCCAGCAGAGGGGGACAGGGGGGCAATGAGCAGTTCTTC.

This clone has just one count. This sequence joins TRBV24-1 and TRBJ1-1; no definite D call. The V end lost 7 bases, the J end lost 0 bases, and 8 bases lay between the germline ends. The CDR3 is 13 amino acids. Germline V lookup: CDR1 KGHDR, CDR2 SFDVKD. CDR3 in DNA: TGTGCCACCAGGAAGGAGATGAACACTGAAGCTTTCTTT. This encodes CATRKEMNTEAFF.

This rearrangement joins TRBV7-6 to TRBJ2-2, with 9 bases fitting TRBD1. Trimming removed 1 base from V and 3 bases from J; junction bases left unmatched: 9. The germline V gene has CDR1 SGHVS and CDR2 FNYEAQ. The CDR3 consists of 18 residues. The CDR3 region has the DNA TGTGCCAGCAGCTTAGGGACAGGGGACGGATCGTACACCGGGGAGCTGTTTTTT. Translation: CASSLGTGDGSYTGELFF. The full variable domain, in which reference TRBV7-6 and TRBJ2-2 provide the parts outside the CDR3, is GAGVSQSPRYKVTKRGQDVALRCDPISGHVSLYWYRQALGQGPEFLTYFNYEAQQDKSGLPNDRFSAERPEGSISTLTIQRTEQRDSAMYRCASSLGTGDGSYTGELFFGEGSRLTVL.

This clone was seen only a few times. V and J are TRBV7-9 and TRBJ1-1, with 8 bases that match TRBD1. Per germline, CDR1 SEHNR and CDR2 FQNEAQ (reference sequence). Trimming at V came to 5 bases and at J to 1 base, leaving 6 bases not matched to a gene. The CDR3 runs 15 residues. The CDR3 sequence is CASSRTGTGNTEAFF. CDR3 coding DNA: TGTGCCAGCAGCCGTACCGGGACAGGGAACACTGAAGCTTTCTTT.

The chain employs TRBV2 and TRBJ2-7, with D possibly TRBD1 on 6 matching bases. This CDR3 is 12 amino acids long. CDR1 and CDR2 from the germline V gene are SNHLY and FYNNEI. The germline V and J ends were trimmed by 8 bases and 6 bases, with 14 bases remaining between them. As DNA, the CDR3 is TGTGCCAGCGGGTGGGGGCAGGGCGAGCAGTACTTC. Translated, it gives CASGWGQGEQYF.

The chain links TRBV28 to TRBJ1-1; no definite D call. Trimming cost V 5 bases and J 0 bases, with 19 bases left between them. The CDR3 is 17 amino acids. The germline V gene has CDR1 MDHEN and CDR2 SYDVKM. The CDR3 DNA reads TGTGCCAGCAGTCCCCCATTAATGCAGACATTGAACACTGAAGCTTTCTTT. As protein: CASSPPLMQTLNTEAFF.

The chain is built from TRBV9 and TRBJ2-1; TRBD2 is a possible D gene (7 bases). With 0 bases removed from V and 5 bases from J, the gap between germline ends came to 15 bases. Germline loops: CDR1 SGDLS, CDR2 YYNGEE. This CDR3 has 16 residues. The CDR3 is CASSVAGRGRHNEQFF. The CDR3 nucleotides read TGTGCCAGCAGCGTAGCGGGGCGGGGGCGACACAATGAGCAGTTCTTC.

The chain combines TRBV4-1 with TRBJ1-4; D is perhaps TRBD1 (5 bases). Germline V CDR1 and CDR2: MGHRA, YSYEKL. Trimming pared 1 base from V and 8 bases from J, leaving 17 bases between. This CDR3 comprises 16 residues. The CDR3 region has the DNA TGCGCCAGCAGCCAAGGGTGGCGGACATGGGAAGAAAAACTGTTTTTT. Its protein product is CASSQGWRTWEEKLFF.

The V gene is TRBV9, the J gene TRBJ2-7; 8 bases agree with TRBD2. This CDR3 contains 14 residues. Germline V gives CDR1 SGDLS, CDR2 YYNGEE. Trimming at V came to 4 bases and at J to 3 bases, leaving 6 bases not matched to a gene. CDR3 nucleotides: TGTGCCAGCAGCCCTAAACTAGCGGTCTACGAGCAGTACTTC. It yields the protein CASSPKLAVYEQYF. The full variable domain, with the rest looked up from reference TRBV9 and TRBJ2-7, is DSGVTQTPKHLITATGQRVTLRCSPRSGDLSVYWYQQSLDQGLQFLIQYYNGEERAKGNILERFSAQQFPDLHSELNLSSLELGDSALYFCASSPKLAVYEQYFGPGTRLTVT.

The rearrangement links TRBV9 to TRBJ2-1; 9 bases line up with TRBD2. Germline-derived CDR1 and CDR2 are SGDLS and YYNGEE. The CDR3 runs 15 residues. J lost 5 bases, V lost 4 bases, and 7 bases had no gene match. The CDR3 nucleotides read TGTGCCAGCAGCCCGAGCGGGGGGACTAACAATGAGCAGTTCTTC. This encodes CASSPSGGTNNEQFF.